This TCR beta chain was retrieved from a study of prognosis after radiotherapy for stage I lung cancer. Overall study: Individuals diagnosed with stage I non-small cell lung cancer underwent enrollment between April 2018 and January 2019. Deemed medically inoperable were all patients with non-small cell lung cancer. Ages of the roughly twelve men and 6 women ranged roughly 53 to 84 years, median approximately 70. No patient had concurrent therapy with stereotactic body radiotherapy.

The CDR3 extends over 13 amino acids. V lost 0 bases and J lost 4, with 6 bases in between. Germline V gives CDR1 LNHNV, CDR2 YYDKDF (reference sequence). From genomic DNA, two-round multiplex PCR was used to amplify TCR beta CDR3. Amplification in first-round PCR relied on primers specific to each TRBV and TRBJ gene. TCRdb fed the multiplex PCR reads into MiXCR, producing one record per CDR3 protein. Among more than 30,000 distinct CDR3 sequences listed, 32% were seen once. The table lists this clonotype with many counts. This material consisted of PBMCs, taken before or after stereotactic body radiation therapy (not recorded which). The chain recombines TRBV15 with TRBJ1-2; D gene uncertain. The clonotype originates from a donor aged 50 or older with non-small cell lung cancer. This CDR3 is CATSRDLAYGYTF. CDR3 nucleotide sequence: TGTGCCACCAGCAGAGATTTGGCCTATGGCTACACCTTC.